Described below is a single T cell receptor beta chain sequence and its context. Through Arm-PCR of CDR3 regions and iRepertoire HTBI primers, TCR beta libraries were built. Each CDR3 protein gets one entry after TCRdb re-called the multiplex PCR reads with MiXCR. The sample has some 450,000 distinct CDR3 sequences; 23% are singletons. The data derive from a study of regulatory T cells in long-lasting Graves disease. Time point reported: persistent/refractory GD, antithyroid drugs over 5 years with positive TRAb. PBMCs provided the RNA from which the TCR library was made. This CDR3 spans 14 amino acids. Germline CDR1 is SGDLS and CDR2 is YYNGEE. Losses at the gene ends were 3 bases for V and 3 bases for J; bases not matched to a gene: 5.

The sequencing here drew on peripheral blood mononuclear cells (PBMCs), taken when the disease was refractory, from a patient treated with antithyroid drugs. This receptor was identified in a female donor with Graves disease. The chain joins TRBV9 to TRBJ2-7; 8 nucleotides align to TRBD2. The DNA for the CDR3 is TGTGCCAGCAGCGAGGCAAGCGGGGGCTACGAGCAGTACTTC. Protein: CASSEASGGYEQYF. Full variable domain (rest looked up from reference TRBV9 and TRBJ2-7): DSGVTQTPKHLITATGQRVTLRCSPRSGDLSVYWYQQSLDQGLQFLIQYYNGEERAKGNILERFSAQQFPDLHSELNLSSLELGDSALYFCASSEASGGYEQYFGPGTRLTVT.